The 18 T cell receptor beta chains reported below all come from one sample, sequenced in a study of cytomegalovirus exposure and HLA in healthy donors. Vbeta (60) and Jbeta (13) primers were used in the PCR. The repertoire was sequenced with immunoSEQ multiplex PCR; TCRdb's copy has only in-frame clones and lacks some. The profile covers some 150,000 clones, with around 79% appearing a single time and roughly 3.4% taken by the ten largest. Sequences were obtained from PBMCs. These receptors were taken from a human donor in good health.

The chain joins TRBV5-6 to TRBJ2-7; maybe TRBD2 (7 bases). Germline CDR1 and CDR2: SGHDT and YYEEEE. Trimming pared 0 bases from V and 4 bases from J, leaving 20 bases between. The CDR3 is made up of 17 amino acids. In DNA form, the CDR3 reads TGTGCCAGCAGCTTGGCCAAGGGGGGGCTCCTTGCTTACGAGCAGTACTTC. Protein product: CASSLAKGGLLAYEQYF.

This chain links TRBV28 with TRBJ2-1; 7 nucleotides align to TRBD1. The CDR3 is made up of 14 amino acids. Germline CDR1 is MDHEN and CDR2 is SYDVKM. V was pared by 6 bases and J by 9 bases, with 11 bases of the junction left unmatched. The CDR3 here is CASRPQGGGFEQFF. The CDR3 DNA reads TGTGCCAGCAGACCCCAAGGGGGCGGATTTGAGCAGTTCTTC. Supplemented by reference TRBV28 and TRBJ2-1, the full variable domain reads DVKVTQSSRYLVKRTGEKVFLECVQDMDHENMFWYRQDPGLGLRLIYFSYDVKMKEKGDIPEGYSVSREKKERFSLILESASTNQTSMYLCASRPQGGGFEQFFGPGTRLTVL.

This chain connects TRBV5-1 to TRBJ2-1; TRBD1 agrees at 10 bases. Germline trimming cut 3 bases from V and 10 bases from J; bases unmatched to any gene: 10. This CDR3 spans 15 amino acids. Germline V CDR1 and CDR2: SGHRS, YFSETQ. CDR3 nucleotides: TGCGCCAGCAGCTCCGGACAGGGGGTATATGGGGAGCAGTTCTTC. Protein: CASSSGQGVYGEQFF.

This clone came up once. The CDR3 DNA sequence: TGTGCCAGCAGGCCCAGGGACAGAGCTAAAGAGCAGTACTTC. Its protein product is CASRPRDRAKEQYF. V usage is TRBV5-8 and J usage is TRBJ2-7; 7 bases fit TRBD1. Trimming took 5 bases from V and 7 from J; bases not matched to a gene: 12. The CDR3 contains 14 residues. CDR1 is SGHTS, CDR2 YDEGEE, per germline.

The chain joins TRBV28 to TRBJ2-3, with D tentatively TRBD1 (6 bases). Trimming took 6 bases from V and 3 from J, leaving 16 bases between them. This CDR3 comprises 15 residues. Germline CDR1 and CDR2: MDHEN and SYDVKM. CDR3 bases: TGTGCCAGCAGGGGACAACAGGGTTCGACAGATACGCAGTATTTT. Protein: CASRGQQGSTDTQYF.

This clone was seen only a few times. V gene TRBV4-3 combines with J gene TRBJ2-3; TRBD1 matches 8 bases. Germline values: CDR1 LGHNA, CDR2 YSLEER. Losses at the gene ends were 4 bases for V and 4 bases for J; bases not matched to a gene: 10. This CDR3 region has 16 residues. In DNA form, the CDR3 reads TGCGCCAGCAGCCTAGGACAGGGAGGTACCTCAGATACGCAGTATTTT. Translating gives CASSLGQGGTSDTQYF.

The chain employs TRBV10-3 and TRBJ2-1, with D tentatively TRBD2 (7 bases). Germline V gene lookup returns CDR1 ENHRY and CDR2 SYGVKD. The CDR3 extends over 14 amino acids. Trimming pared 6 bases from V and 5 bases from J, leaving 14 bases between. The CDR3 DNA sequence: TGTGCCATCAGGCGGGGGCTAGCGAACAATGAGCAGTTCTTC. It codes for CAIRRGLANNEQFF.

The chain employs TRBV6-5 and TRBJ2-7; no clear D. Between the trimmed V and J ends, which lost 2 bases and 3 bases, there was a span of 8 bases. There are 13 residues in the CDR3. Germline CDR1 MNHEY, CDR2 SVGAGI. The CDR3 loop reads CASSYIRFYEQYF. The DNA for the CDR3 is TGTGCCAGCAGTTACATCAGGTTCTACGAGCAGTACTTC.

The chain couples TRBV5-4 to TRBJ2-7; 10 nucleotides line up with TRBD2. The CDR3 contains 14 residues. Germline trimming cut 0 bases from V and 7 bases from J; bases unmatched to any gene: 4. In germline, CDR1 is SGHNT, CDR2 YYREEE (reference sequence). The CDR3: CASSLDTSGDEQYF. CDR3 coding DNA: TGTGCCAGCAGCTTGGACACTAGCGGGGATGAGCAGTACTTC.

The rearrangement uses TRBV5-1 and TRBJ2-2, with D tentatively TRBD1 (7 bases). This CDR3 contains 16 residues. The V gene's germline CDR1 is SGHRS and CDR2 YFSETQ. V lost 3 bases and J lost 6, with 18 bases in between. CDR3 residues: CASSSPDRDLAGELFF. The DNA for the CDR3 is TGCGCCAGCAGCTCCCCCGACAGGGACTTGGCCGGGGAGCTGTTTTTT.

J is TRBJ2-1 and V is TRBV10-2, with 7 bases fitting TRBD2. V was clipped by 6 bases and J by 0 bases; unmatched bases: 8. This CDR3 comprises 16 residues. Germline V CDR1 and CDR2: WSHSY, SAAADI. Here the CDR3 reads CASSPGTTSSYNEQFF. The DNA for the CDR3 is TGCGCCAGCAGCCCCGGGACTACGAGCTCCTACAATGAGCAGTTCTTC.

V gene TRBV12-5 combines with J gene TRBJ1-2; maybe TRBD1 (5 bases). CDR3 length: 15 residues. Germline V gives CDR1 LGHNT, CDR2 FRNRAP. Trimming left V 1 base short and J 8 bases short, with 17 bases between. The CDR3 loop is CASGLGAWVRGGYTF. CDR3 DNA sequence: TGTGCTAGTGGTTTGGGAGCCTGGGTTAGGGGAGGCTACACCTTC.

The V call is TRBV10-2, the J call TRBJ1-2, with unresolved D. Germline loops: CDR1 WSHSY, CDR2 SAAADI. V lost 3 bases, J lost 6 bases, and 8 bases lay in between. CDR3 length equals 12 residues. DNA for the CDR3: TGCGCCAGCAGTGACCTACCCAATGGCTACACCTTC. As protein: CASSDLPNGYTF.

V is TRBV7-8 and J is TRBJ1-2, with D maybe TRBD1 (5 bases). The CDR3 runs 17 residues. The germline gives CDR1 SGHVS, CDR2 FQNEAQ. V lost 0 bases and J lost 6, with 20 bases in between. Here the CDR3 DNA reads TGTGCCAGCAGCTTAGCCGGGAGTCAGGGCTTAGCGGATGGCTACACCTTC. Its translation: CASSLAGSQGLADGYTF.

This clone was observed a handful of times. The chain combines TRBV2 with TRBJ1-2; 9 nucleotides align to TRBD1. Per the germline V gene, CDR1 is SNHLY and CDR2 is FYNNEI. The V and J ends lost 6 bases and 8 bases, in that order; junction bases with no gene match: 7. This CDR3 has 13 residues. In DNA form, the CDR3 reads TGTGCCAGCAGCAACGGACAGGGGATGGGCTACACCTTC. Its protein is CASSNGQGMGYTF.

The chain carries TRBV6-5 and TRBJ2-1, with D possibly matching TRBD1 (5 bases). This CDR3 is 15 amino acids long. The V gene's germline CDR1 is MNHEY and CDR2 SVGAGI. Trimming stripped 4 bases from V and 8 bases from J, with 18 bases between. The CDR3 coding sequence is TGTGCCAGCAGTTCATTGCGGACAATTGGTCATGAGCAGTTCTTC. This sequence encodes CASSSLRTIGHEQFF.

The V call is TRBV2, the J call TRBJ2-7; TRBD1 might be the D (5 bases). With 7 bases removed from V and 1 base from J, the gap between germline ends came to 8 bases. This CDR3 is built from 12 residues. Germline CDR1 reads SNHLY; CDR2 reads FYNNEI. CDR3 in DNA: TGTGCCAGCACCAGGGATTCCTACGAGCAGTACTTC. This gives the protein CASTRDSYEQYF.

This clone turned up a few times. This chain joins TRBV2 and TRBJ2-2; 12 bases map to TRBD2. The CDR3 extends over 16 amino acids. Germline CDR1 is SNHLY and CDR2 is FYNNEI. Unmatched junction bases numbered 7, after V lost 6 bases and J lost 5 bases. Written as DNA, the CDR3 is TGTGCCAGCAGCCCCGGGACTAGCGGGCTGACCGGGGAGCTGTTTTTT. Its translation: CASSPGTSGLTGELFF.